The rows below give T cell receptor beta chains drawn from one sample of a study of vaccination and CD4 T cells after COVID-19. These receptors lack a known antigen. TCRdb fed the PCR reads into MiXCR, producing one record per CDR3 protein. Here the sample spans about 17,000 distinct CDR3 sequences, around 30% being singletons. The material sequenced was cultured CD4+ T cells from blood. The receptor source for this set is a human donor with COVID-19. CDR3s include the opening cysteine and the closing phenylalanine or tryptophan.

TRBJ1-2,TRBV4-1,CASSQVGGYYGYTF
TRBJ1-2,TRBV6-1,CAIQDRNYGYTF
TRBJ1-5,TRBV12-3/TRBV12-4,CASSQSGVSNQPQHF
TRBJ2-3,TRBV5-1,CASSSGGGQVTDTQYF
TRBJ2-7,TRBV7-2,CASSSPAGGGAYEQYF
TRBJ2-1,TRBV19,CASSMEGTGEYNEQFF
TRBJ1-2,TRBV21-1,CAPTPGQGDYGYTF
TRBJ1-2,TRBV20-1,CSARDSESGTWAFYGYTF
TRBJ1-5,TRBV23-1,CASDPPDGSNQPQHF
TRBJ2-1,TRBV28,CASSSLGPGRDNEQFF
TRBJ1-5,TRBV19,CASMARTGADSNQPQHF
TRBJ2-7,TRBV11-2,CASTLTGLPYEQYF
TRBJ2-7,TRBV20-1,CSARPGVSGRDYEQYF
TRBJ2-5,TRBV20-1,CSARPSAETQYF
TRBJ2-7,TRBV21-1,CASSCLGEQYF
TRBJ2-2,TRBV7-6,CASSGELNTGELFF
TRBJ2-3,TRBV4-3,CASSQDRVSSDTQYF
TRBJ1-3,TRBV6-5,CASSYSGSRGNTIYF
TRBJ2-2,TRBV6-4,CASSDSKVSRGAGELFF
TRBJ1-5,TRBV18,CASSPETGRSNQPQHF
TRBJ1-1,TRBV11-2,CASSLDFDQRGAEAFF
TRBJ2-2,TRBV20-1,CSAWLVNTGELFF
TRBJ2-3,TRBV20-1,CSAQGTAGGLDTQYF
TRBJ2-3,TRBV7-9,CASYAGANTDTQYF
TRBJ1-3,TRBV30,CAWRQGPGNTIYF
TRBJ1-2,TRBV11-2,CASSLAGAGGYTF
TRBJ1-5,TRBV28,CASSSVQGVNQPQHF
TRBJ2-5,TRBV24-1,CATSEGTGGRETQYF
TRBJ2-1,TRBV7-2,CASSLRGGARNEQFF
TRBJ2-7,TRBV10-2,CASSGPGLYEQYF
TRBJ1-4,TRBV27,CASSLTPRDRPNEKLFF
TRBJ2-5,TRBV12-3/TRBV12-4,CASSLGQPQETQYF
TRBJ2-2,TRBV5-4,CASTRRGLNTGELFF
TRBJ1-1,TRBV29-1,CSGLRGATEAFF
TRBJ2-5,TRBV19,CASSLVARGRRSGETQYF
TRBJ1-4,TRBV6-1,CASQTGSLESRDNEKLFF
TRBJ1-5,TRBV2,CASSEIWGQGQPQHF
TRBJ2-6,TRBV20-1,CSARNDPPRGINVNSGANVLTF
TRBJ2-5,TRBV20-1,CSARVTSGQETQYF
TRBJ1-3,TRBV12-3/TRBV12-4,CASRGGLVSSGNTIYF
TRBJ1-2,TRBV6-5,CASSYSGGTYGYTF
TRBJ2-5,TRBV7-9,CASSPRAGILRETQYF